What follows are 27 T cell receptor beta chains derived from one specimen sequenced in a study of blood T cell repertoires in COVID-19. TCRdb's table, derived via immunoSEQ multiplex PCR, lists solely in-frame clones and lacks some. The table has about 300,000 clones, less than 85% seen once. The sample consisted of peripheral blood. Source of these receptors: a human donor with COVID-19, enrolled during active disease. The donor label of this sample is uncertain.

The chain recombines TRBV5-1 with TRBJ2-1, with 12 bases lining up with TRBD2. The germline gives CDR1 SGHRS, CDR2 YFSETQ. V was pared by 3 bases and J by 12 bases, with 13 bases of the junction left unmatched. This CDR3 comprises 16 residues. In DNA, the CDR3 is TGCGCCAGCAGCTCTGGGGACGGGACTAGCGGGTTCGGGCAGTTCTTC. Protein product: CASSSGDGTSGFGQFF.

The gene calls are TRBV6-2 or TRBV6-3 and TRBJ2-3; D gene ambiguous. The germline V gene has CDR1 MNHEY and CDR2 SVGEGT. The V end lost 2 bases, the J end lost 2 bases, and 11 bases lay between the germline ends. The length of the CDR3 is 15 residues. As DNA, the CDR3 is TGTGCCAGCAGTTACACGGCAGACTCCACAGATACGCAGTATTTT. Translating it yields CASSYTADSTDTQYF.

The chain links TRBV19 to TRBJ1-1, with 7 nucleotides matching TRBD1. Germline CDR1 is LNHDA and CDR2 is SQIVND (reference sequence). The CDR3 loop spans 15 amino acids. Losses at the gene ends were 4 bases for V and 7 bases for J; bases not matched to a gene: 12. The CDR3: CASSTRRGQPFEAFF. The CDR3 DNA reads as TGTGCCAGTAGTACTCGGAGGGGACAGCCCTTTGAAGCTTTCTTT.

The rearrangement joins TRBV4-3 to TRBJ2-7; tentatively, D is TRBD2 (5 bases). The CDR3 runs 17 residues. V dropped 1 base and J dropped 2 bases, with 18 bases sitting between them. Germline V gene data show CDR1 as LGHNA and CDR2 as YSLEER. This CDR3 reads CASSQGAGRGIPYEQYF. The CDR3 DNA reads TGCGCCAGCAGCCAAGGGGCTGGGCGAGGGATTCCCTACGAGCAGTACTTC.

V and J are TRBV7-2 and TRBJ1-3, with TRBD1 identical over 9 bases. The length of the CDR3 is 15 residues. V shed 5 bases, J shed 4 bases, and the junction held 6 bases outside the gene matches. Germline CDR1 reads SGHTA; CDR2 reads FQGNSA. This chain's CDR3 is CASSTGTGSGNTIYF. The DNA for the CDR3 is TGTGCCAGCAGCACAGGGACAGGGTCCGGAAACACCATATATTTT.

The rearrangement uses TRBV19 and TRBJ2-3, with a possible D match to TRBD1 (6 bases). CDR1 LNHDA and CDR2 SQIVND come from the germline V gene (reference sequence). The CDR3 is 15 amino acids. Trimming cost V 5 bases and J 4 bases, with 16 bases left between them. In DNA form, the CDR3 reads TGTGCCAGTAGTGTGGTTCAGGGGTTCGCAGATACGCAGTATTTT. Amino acid sequence: CASSVVQGFADTQYF.

The chain carries TRBV12-5 and TRBJ2-1; D is perhaps TRBD2 (6 bases). The CDR3 length is 13 residues. Germline-derived CDR1 and CDR2 are LGHNT and FRNRAP. Trimming removed 0 bases from V and 10 bases from J, with 10 bases in between. CDR3 residues: CASGLVEEGEQFF. The CDR3 bases are TGTGCTAGTGGTTTGGTAGAGGAGGGCGAGCAGTTCTTC.

The V call is TRBV2, the J call TRBJ2-7; D is undetermined. Trimming stripped 7 bases from V and 2 bases from J, with 12 bases between. CDR1 is SNHLY and CDR2 is FYNNEI in the germline V gene. This CDR3 contains 13 residues. The CDR3 DNA sequence: TGTGCCAGCATGGAGTTTCCGGCCTACGAGCAGTACTTC. Its protein is CASMEFPAYEQYF.

The chain links TRBV11-2 to TRBJ2-1; D is possibly TRBD2 (6 bases). The CDR3 consists of 15 residues. Germline V gene lookup returns CDR1 SGHAT and CDR2 FQNNGV. V was shortened by 5 bases and J by 5 bases, with 16 bases between the two germline ends. The CDR3 reads CASSAGRRGNNEQFF. CDR3 bases: TGTGCCAGCAGCGCGGGTCGGCGGGGAAACAATGAGCAGTTCTTC.

In this sample, this clone turned up once. V usage is TRBV11-2 and J usage is TRBJ1-5, with a possible D match to TRBD1 (5 bases). Trimming removed 0 bases from V and 3 bases from J, with 6 bases in between. This CDR3 comprises 14 residues. CDR1 and CDR2 from the germline V gene are SGHAT and FQNNGV. CDR3 region: CASSLDRDNQPQHF. DNA of the CDR3: TGTGCCAGCAGCTTAGACAGGGACAATCAGCCCCAGCATTTT.

This clone was recorded a few times. The rearrangement joins TRBV2 to TRBJ1-6; 7 nucleotides align to TRBD1. Per the germline V gene, CDR1 is SNHLY and CDR2 is FYNNEI. J lost 4 bases, V lost 6 bases, and 3 bases had no gene match. The length of the CDR3 is 14 residues. In DNA, the CDR3 is TGTGCCAGCAGGGACAGGACTTATAATTCACCCCTCCACTTT. Encoded protein: CASRDRTYNSPLHF. The full variable domain, its missing parts supplied by reference TRBV2 and TRBJ1-6, is EPEVTQTPSHQVTQMGQEVILRCVPISNHLYFYWYRQILGQKVEFLVSFYNNEISEKSEIFDDQFSVERPDGSNFTLKIRSTKLEDSAMYFCASRDRTYNSPLHFGNGTRLTVT.

With respect to this clone: The germline gene is not matched at one end of the junction; a read error may be the cause. The CDR3 loop reads CASSLGLSGANVLTF. The CDR3 region has the DNA TGTGCTAGCAGCCTAGGGCTTTCTGGGGCCAACGTCCTGACTTTC. The V gene is TRBV7-7, the J gene TRBJ2-6; D gene unclear. CDR3 size: 15 residues. Looked up from germline, CDR1 is SSHAT and CDR2 is FNYEAQ (reference sequence). Variable domain in full (rest from reference TRBV7-7 and TRBJ2-6): GAGVSQSPRYKVTKRGQDVTLRCDPISSHATLYWYQQALGQGPEFLTYFNYEAQPDKSGLPSDRFSAERPEGSISTLTIQRTEQRDSAMYRCASSLGLSGANVLTFGAGSRLTVL.

This chain connects TRBV6-5 to TRBJ1-2; maybe TRBD1 (6 bases). Trimming removed 7 bases at V and 5 bases at J, with 20 bases between. The germline gives CDR1 MNHEY, CDR2 SVGAGI. The CDR3 runs 15 residues. Here the CDR3 DNA reads TGTGCCAGCATTCCTCCGGGACAAAGAATATATGGCTACACCTTC. Translation: CASIPPGQRIYGYTF.

The chain recombines TRBV5-4 with TRBJ2-5; D is perhaps TRBD1 (6 bases). The CDR3 sequence is 14 residues long. The V end was cut by 0 bases, the J end by 2 bases, with 8 bases between. Germline-derived CDR1 and CDR2 are SGHNT and YYREEE (reference sequence). The CDR3 here is CASSLDRAQETQYF. CDR3 nucleotides: TGTGCCAGCAGCTTGGACAGGGCACAAGAGACCCAGTACTTC.

The J gene is TRBJ2-1, the V gene TRBV11-2; the D gene is possibly TRBD2 (6 bases). The CDR3 contains 15 residues. Germline CDR1 SGHAT, CDR2 FQNNGV. V shed 2 bases and J shed 5 bases, with 13 bases lying between them. The CDR3 reads CASSLIQRVNNEQFF. The CDR3 coding sequence is TGTGCCAGCAGCTTAATCCAGCGGGTTAACAATGAGCAGTTCTTC. Filled out from reference TRBV11-2 and TRBJ2-1, the complete variable domain reads EAGVAQSPRYKIIEKRQSVAFWCNPISGHATLYWYQQILGQGPKLLIQFQNNGVVDDSQLPKDRFSAERLKGVDSTLKIQPAKLEDSAVYLCASSLIQRVNNEQFFGPGTRLTVL.

V and J are TRBV7-2 and TRBJ2-6; D is possibly TRBD1 (5 bases). Deletions cut 5 bases from V and 2 bases from J, with 13 bases between. The CDR3 length is 16 residues. Germline lookup yields CDR1 SGHTA and CDR2 FQGNSA. The CDR3 region is CASSPNQGAGANVLTF. The CDR3 DNA is TGTGCCAGCAGCCCTAATCAAGGGGCTGGGGCCAACGTCCTGACTTTC.

This clone showed up just once. This rearrangement joins TRBV9 to TRBJ2-3; 8 nucleotides line up with TRBD1. Losses at the gene ends were 0 bases for V and 3 bases for J; bases not matched to a gene: 3. This CDR3 has 15 residues. Germline CDR1 SGDLS, CDR2 YYNGEE. CDR3 in amino acids: CASSVGTGWTDTQYF. CDR3 DNA sequence: TGTGCCAGCAGCGTAGGGACAGGGTGGACAGATACGCAGTATTTT. Together with reference TRBV9 and TRBJ2-3, the CDR3 gives the full variable domain: DSGVTQTPKHLITATGQRVTLRCSPRSGDLSVYWYQQSLDQGLQFLIQYYNGEERAKGNILERFSAQQFPDLHSELNLSSLELGDSALYFCASSVGTGWTDTQYFGPGTRLTVL.

The chain combines TRBV5-5 with TRBJ2-5, with D possibly TRBD1 on 5 matching bases. Germline V gene data show CDR1 as SGHKS and CDR2 as YYEKEE (reference sequence). Between the trimmed V and J ends, which lost 0 bases and 5 bases, there was a span of 14 bases. CDR3 size: 15 residues. CDR3 amino acids: CASSLAFRVGETQYF. CDR3 coding DNA: TGTGCCAGCAGCTTGGCCTTCAGGGTCGGGGAGACCCAGTACTTC.

The chain carries TRBV19 and TRBJ2-5; 8 nucleotides line up with TRBD1. The CDR3 is 13 residues long. V shed 10 bases and J 5 bases; nucleotides not matched to a gene: 9. CDR1 and CDR2 (germline): LNHDA, SQIVND (reference sequence). The CDR3 region has the DNA TGTGCCACCCTGGACAGGGTAGGGGAGACCCAGTACTTC. Residues: CATLDRVGETQYF. The full variable domain, in which reference TRBV19 and TRBJ2-5 provide the parts outside the CDR3, is DGGITQSPKYLFRKEGQNVTLSCEQNLNHDAMYWYRQDPGQGLRLIYYSQIVNDFQKGDIAEGYSVSREKKESFPLTVTSAQKNPTAFYLCATLDRVGETQYFGPGTRLLVL.

The chain employs TRBV3-1 (or the pseudogene TRBV3-2) and TRBJ2-5, with 11 nucleotides matching TRBD2. Per germline, CDR1 LGHDT and CDR2 YNNKEL (reference sequence). The CDR3 is made up of 14 amino acids. Trimming cost V 5 bases and J 5 bases; bases outside gene matches: 4. CDR3 sequence: CASSYSGRAETQYF. The DNA for the CDR3 is TGTGCCAGCAGCTATAGCGGGAGGGCGGAGACCCAGTACTTC.

The V and J genes are TRBV5-1 and TRBJ2-2; 13 bases align to TRBD2. Trimming took 6 bases from V and 7 from J; bases not matched to a gene: 3. CDR1 SGHRS and CDR2 YFSETQ come from the germline V gene. CDR3 length: 14 amino acids. The CDR3 sequence: CASTTSGRSGELFF. Here the CDR3 DNA reads TGCGCCAGCACGACTAGCGGGAGGAGCGGGGAGCTGTTTTTT.

This chain uses TRBV6-2 or TRBV6-3 with TRBJ2-6, with D possibly matching TRBD2 (6 bases). In germline, CDR1 is MNHEY, CDR2 SVGEGT. Trimming pared 0 bases from V and 0 bases from J, leaving 21 bases between. CDR3 length: 21 residues. The CDR3 DNA follows: TGTGCCAGCAGTTACTCGTCGATAGCGGATCCAAACTACTCTGGGGCCAACGTCCTGACTTTC. Its translation is CASSYSSIADPNYSGANVLTF.

This clone came up once. The chain couples TRBV28 to TRBJ1-3; D remains unclear. CDR3 size: 18 residues. Germline assignment: CDR1 MDHEN and CDR2 SYDVKM. V lost 6 bases, J lost 0 bases, and 21 bases lay in between. The DNA for the CDR3 is TGTGCCAGCAGCTCCCCCGGGGAAGGAGGGTTCTCTGGAAACACCATATATTTT. Encoded protein: CASSSPGEGGFSGNTIYF.

The chain combines TRBV29-1 with TRBJ2-1; 7 bases match TRBD2. CDR3 length: 14 amino acids. CDR1 and CDR2 from the germline V gene are SQVTM and ANQGSEA. V trimming: 8 bases; J trimming: 3 bases; junction bases outside the gene matches: 10. The chain's CDR3 is CSISGGGNYNEQFF. As DNA, the CDR3 is TGCAGCATTTCGGGGGGAGGGAACTACAATGAGCAGTTCTTC.

The chain has TRBV6-1 and TRBJ2-7, with no clear D. Germline CDR1 reads MNHNS; CDR2 reads SASEGT. V was trimmed by 0 bases and J by 4 bases, leaving 7 bases between them. This CDR3 comprises 13 residues. CDR3 in DNA: TGTGCCAGCAGTGAAGCTTTTAGATACGAGCAGTACTTC. Residues: CASSEAFRYEQYF.

The CDR3 reads CASSPRTVMDFNYGYTF. In DNA, the CDR3 is TGTGCCAGCAGCCCCCGGACAGTGATGGATTTTAACTATGGCTACACCTTC. This sequence joins TRBV7-9 and TRBJ1-2; D possibly corresponds to TRBD1 (6 bases). In germline, CDR1 is SEHNR, CDR2 FQNEAQ (reference sequence). This CDR3 contains 17 residues. Trimming took off 5 bases at V and 1 base at J, with 20 bases between the two ends.

The chain recombines TRBV28 with TRBJ1-4, with no clear D. The germline V and J ends were trimmed by 5 bases and 15 bases, with 28 bases remaining between them. Germline CDR1 and CDR2: MDHEN and SYDVKM. CDR3 length equals 16 residues. This CDR3 is CASSPLGRRDSEKVFF. CDR3 nucleotides: TGTGCCAGCAGTCCCCTTGGTAGGAGAGATTCGGAAAAGGTGTTTTTT.